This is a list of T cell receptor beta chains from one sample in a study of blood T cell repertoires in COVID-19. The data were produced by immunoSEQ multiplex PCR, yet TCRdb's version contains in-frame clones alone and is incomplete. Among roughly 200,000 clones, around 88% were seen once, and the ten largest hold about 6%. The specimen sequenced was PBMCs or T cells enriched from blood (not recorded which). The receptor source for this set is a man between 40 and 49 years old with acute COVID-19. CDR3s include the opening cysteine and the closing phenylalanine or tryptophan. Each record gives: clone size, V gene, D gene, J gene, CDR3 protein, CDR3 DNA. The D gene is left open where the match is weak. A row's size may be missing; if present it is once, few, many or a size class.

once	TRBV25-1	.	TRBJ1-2	CASSEWQGRDGYTF	TGTGCCAGCAGTGAATGGCAGGGGAGGGATGGCTACACCTTC
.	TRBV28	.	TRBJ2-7	CASKPWIARSSSSYEQYF	TGTGCCAGCAAGCCGTGGATAGCCCGGTCGTCGAGCTCCTACGAGCAGTACTTC
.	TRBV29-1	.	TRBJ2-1	CSAGGPENNEQFF	TGCAGCGCCGGAGGGCCTGAGAACAATGAGCAGTTCTTC
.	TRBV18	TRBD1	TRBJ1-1	CASSQPVTGLNTEAFF	TGTGCCAGCTCACAGCCCGTGACAGGGCTCAACACTGAAGCTTTCTTT
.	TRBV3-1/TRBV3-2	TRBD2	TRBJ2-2	CASSGLATNTGELFF	TGTGCCAGCAGCGGACTAGCGACGAACACCGGGGAGCTGTTTTTT
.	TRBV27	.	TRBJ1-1	CASSLIGRGNTEAFF	TGTGCCAGCAGTTTAATTGGGAGGGGGAACACTGAAGCTTTCTTT
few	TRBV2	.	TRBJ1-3	CASKTGNSGNTIYF	TGTGCCAGCAAGACAGGCAACTCTGGAAACACCATATATTTT
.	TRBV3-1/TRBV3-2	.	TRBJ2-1	CASSLREGEQFF	TGTGCCAGCAGCCTACGGGAAGGTGAGCAGTTCTTC
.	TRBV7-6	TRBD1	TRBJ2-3	CASTVGTGGSTDTQYF	TGTGCCAGCACTGTTGGGACAGGGGGATCCACAGATACGCAGTATTTT
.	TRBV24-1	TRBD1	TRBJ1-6	CAVGAGGDSPLHF	TGTGCCGTTGGGGCAGGGGGAGACTCACCCCTCCACTTT
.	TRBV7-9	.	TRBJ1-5	CASSLGTAEFQPQHF	TGTGCCAGCAGCTTAGGGACAGCGGAGTTTCAGCCCCAGCATTTT
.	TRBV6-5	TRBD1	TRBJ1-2	CASSPHRGDGYTF	TGTGCCAGCAGTCCCCACAGGGGCGATGGCTACACCTTC
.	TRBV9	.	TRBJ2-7	CASSPGDERSYEQYF	TGTGCCAGCAGCCCAGGGGATGAACGATCCTACGAGCAGTACTTC
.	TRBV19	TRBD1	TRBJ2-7	CASSFGQGAREQYF	TGTGCCAGTAGTTTCGGACAGGGGGCGAGGGAGCAGTACTTC
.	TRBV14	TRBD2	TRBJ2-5	CASSLLTSGRETVQETQYF	TGTGCCAGCAGCCTCCTGACTAGCGGGAGAGAGACCGTACAAGAGACCCAGTACTTC
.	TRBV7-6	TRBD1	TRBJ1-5	CASSLGQGSPHQPQHF	TGTGCCAGCAGCCTAGGACAGGGAAGCCCTCATCAGCCCCAGCATTTT
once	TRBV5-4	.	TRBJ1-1	CASSLGGGVWNTEAFF	TGTGCCAGCAGCTTGGGCGGGGGCGTTTGGAACACTGAAGCTTTCTTT
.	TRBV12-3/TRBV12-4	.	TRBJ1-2	CASSLSQGNGYTF	TGTGCCAGCAGTTTGTCACAGGGAAATGGCTACACCTTC
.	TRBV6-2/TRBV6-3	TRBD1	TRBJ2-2	CASSYISGQGLTGELFF	TGTGCCAGCAGTTATATTTCGGGACAGGGGTTAACCGGGGAGCTGTTTTTT
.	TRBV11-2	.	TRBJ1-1	CASSLGGAGEAFF	TGTGCCAGCAGCCTCGGCGGCGCAGGGGAAGCTTTCTTT
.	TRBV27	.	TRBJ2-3	CASTHKRWVTDTQYF	TGTGCCAGCACCCATAAGCGGTGGGTCACAGATACGCAGTATTTT
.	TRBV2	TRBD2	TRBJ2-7	CASRGGSGHLGHEQYF	TGTGCCAGCAGGGGGGGGTCGGGCCATTTGGGCCACGAGCAGTACTTC
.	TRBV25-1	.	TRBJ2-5	CASRPKLGQETQYF	TGTGCCAGCCGTCCGAAGTTGGGGCAGGAGACCCAGTACTTC
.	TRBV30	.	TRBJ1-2	CAWRQVNLNYGYTF	TGTGCCTGGAGACAAGTAAACCTTAACTATGGCTACACCTTC
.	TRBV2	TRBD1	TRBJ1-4	CASSAGQAPNEKLFF	TGTGCCAGCAGTGCTGGACAGGCCCCGAATGAAAAACTGTTTTTT
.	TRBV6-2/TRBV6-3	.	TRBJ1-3	CASSYLSPGQLSGNTIYF	TGTGCCAGCAGTTACCTCTCACCCGGACAGCTCTCTGGAAACACCATATATTTT
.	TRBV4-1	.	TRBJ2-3	CASSQGNSGSTDTQYF	TGCGCCAGCAGCCAAGGGAATAGCGGTAGCACAGATACGCAGTATTTT
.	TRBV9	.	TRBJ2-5	CASSVQSQETQYF	TGTGCCAGCAGCGTGCAGTCTCAAGAGACCCAGTACTTC
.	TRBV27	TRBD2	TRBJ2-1	CASSLYAGGPGFF	TGTGCCAGCAGTTTATACGCGGGAGGGCCGGGGTTCTTC
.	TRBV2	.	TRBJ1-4	CASQQERNEKLFF	TGTGCCAGTCAACAGGAGAGGAATGAAAAACTGTTTTTT
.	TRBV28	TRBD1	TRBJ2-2	CAINTGTVNTGELFF	TGTGCCATCAACACCGGGACAGTTAACACCGGGGAGCTGTTTTTT
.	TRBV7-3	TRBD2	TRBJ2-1	CASSRLAGEDNEQFF	TGTGCCAGCAGCCGTCTAGCGGGAGAAGACAATGAGCAGTTCTTC
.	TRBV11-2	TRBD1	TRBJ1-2	CASSFGTGVSNYGYTF	TGTGCCAGCAGCTTTGGGACAGGGGTATCTAACTATGGCTACACCTTC
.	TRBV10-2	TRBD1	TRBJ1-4	CASKSGGKGTNEKLFF	TGCGCCAGCAAGTCAGGGGGCAAAGGGACTAATGAAAAACTGTTTTTT
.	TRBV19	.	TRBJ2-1	CASSELAYNEQFF	TGTGCCAGTAGTGAACTAGCATACAATGAGCAGTTCTTC